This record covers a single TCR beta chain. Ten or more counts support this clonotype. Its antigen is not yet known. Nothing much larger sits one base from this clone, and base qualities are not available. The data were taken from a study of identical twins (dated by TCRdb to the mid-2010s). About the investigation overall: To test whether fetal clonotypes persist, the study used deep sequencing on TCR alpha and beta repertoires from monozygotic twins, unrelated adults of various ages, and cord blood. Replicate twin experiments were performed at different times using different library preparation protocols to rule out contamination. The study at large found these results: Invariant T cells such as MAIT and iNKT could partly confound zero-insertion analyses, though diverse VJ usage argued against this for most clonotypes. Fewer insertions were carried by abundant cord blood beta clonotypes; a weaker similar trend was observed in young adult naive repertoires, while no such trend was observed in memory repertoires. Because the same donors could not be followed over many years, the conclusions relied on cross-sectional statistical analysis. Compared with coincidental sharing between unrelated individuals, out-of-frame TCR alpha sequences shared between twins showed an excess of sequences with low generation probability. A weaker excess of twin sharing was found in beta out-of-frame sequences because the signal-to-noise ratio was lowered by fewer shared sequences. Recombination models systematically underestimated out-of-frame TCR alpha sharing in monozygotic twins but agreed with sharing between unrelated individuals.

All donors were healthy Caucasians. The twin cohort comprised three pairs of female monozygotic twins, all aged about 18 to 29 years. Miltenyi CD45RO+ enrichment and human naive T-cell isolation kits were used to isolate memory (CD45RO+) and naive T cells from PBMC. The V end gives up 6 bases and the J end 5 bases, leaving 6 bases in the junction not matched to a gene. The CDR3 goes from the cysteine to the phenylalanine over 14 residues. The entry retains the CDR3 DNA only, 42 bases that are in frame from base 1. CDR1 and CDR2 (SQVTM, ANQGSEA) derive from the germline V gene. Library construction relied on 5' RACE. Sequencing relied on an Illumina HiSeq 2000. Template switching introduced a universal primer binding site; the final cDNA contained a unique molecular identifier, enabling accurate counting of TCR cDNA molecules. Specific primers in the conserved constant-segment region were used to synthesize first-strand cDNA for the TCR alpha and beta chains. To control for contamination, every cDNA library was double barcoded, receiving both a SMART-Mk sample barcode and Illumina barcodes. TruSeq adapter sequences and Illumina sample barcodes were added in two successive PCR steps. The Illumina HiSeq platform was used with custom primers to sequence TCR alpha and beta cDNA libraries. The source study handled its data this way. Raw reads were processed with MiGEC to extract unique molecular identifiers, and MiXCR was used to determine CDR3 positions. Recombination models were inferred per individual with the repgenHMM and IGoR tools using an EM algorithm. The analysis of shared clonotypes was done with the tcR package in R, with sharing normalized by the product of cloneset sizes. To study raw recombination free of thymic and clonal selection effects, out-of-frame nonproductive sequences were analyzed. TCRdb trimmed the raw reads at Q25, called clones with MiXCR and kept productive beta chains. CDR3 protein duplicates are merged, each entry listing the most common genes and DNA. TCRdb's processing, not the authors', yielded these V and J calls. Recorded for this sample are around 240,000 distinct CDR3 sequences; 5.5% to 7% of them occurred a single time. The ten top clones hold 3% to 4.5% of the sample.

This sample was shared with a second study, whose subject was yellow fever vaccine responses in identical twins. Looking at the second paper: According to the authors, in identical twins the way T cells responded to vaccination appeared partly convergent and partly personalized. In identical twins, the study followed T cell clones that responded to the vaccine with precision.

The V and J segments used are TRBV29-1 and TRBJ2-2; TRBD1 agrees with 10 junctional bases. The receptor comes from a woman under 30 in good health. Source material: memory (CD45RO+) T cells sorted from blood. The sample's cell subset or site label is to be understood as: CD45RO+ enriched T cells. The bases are TGCAGCGTACGGACAGGGGGGGATACCGGGGAGCTGTTTTTT. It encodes CSVRTGGDTGELFF.